Each of the 6 T cell receptor beta chains below was sequenced from the same sample in a study of blood T cell repertoires in COVID-19. Data came from immunoSEQ multiplex PCR; TCRdb stores just in-frame clones and leaves some out. This repertoire shows roughly 87,000 clones, about 84% found once; its top ten account for 7% to 9%. Source material: peripheral blood. These receptors were taken from a man aged 50-59 years with active COVID-19.

The CDR3 protein is CASSRTGHIYF. The CDR3 DNA follows: TGTGCCAGCAGTAGGACAGGGCACATATATTTT. The chain carries TRBV12-3 or TRBV12-4 and TRBJ1-3; 8 nucleotides agree with TRBD1. The CDR3 has 11 amino acids. After removal of 5 bases from V and 12 bases from J, the junction contained 3 bases not matched to a gene.

The chain uses TRBV18 and TRBJ2-3, with 12 bases lining up with TRBD2. The CDR3 length is 15 residues. The germline V gene encodes CDR1 KGHSH and CDR2 LQKENI. The ends lost 5 bases at V and 4 bases at J; junction bases unmatched: 4. CDR3 amino acids: CASSTRLAGADTQYF. The CDR3 nucleotides read TGTGCCAGCTCAACCCGACTAGCGGGGGCAGATACGCAGTATTTT.

V gene TRBV27 combines with J gene TRBJ2-2, with 7 bases lining up with TRBD2. Germline CDR1 MNHEY, CDR2 SMNVEV (reference sequence). The CDR3 is made up of 15 amino acids. Germline trimming cut 2 bases from V and 7 bases from J; bases unmatched to any gene: 7. This CDR3 reads CASSLSTSDDGELFF. The CDR3 DNA reads TGTGCCAGCAGTTTAAGCACTAGCGATGACGGGGAGCTGTTTTTT.

The V gene is TRBV12-3 or TRBV12-4, the J gene TRBJ1-1, with D unclear. The CDR3 is made up of 13 amino acids. V lost 5 bases to trimming and J lost 1 base, with 8 bases between them. DNA of the CDR3: TGTGCCAGCAGTCCCCCAGGGAACACTGAAGCTTTCTTT. Its protein is CASSPPGNTEAFF.

This chain uses TRBV6-2 or TRBV6-3 with TRBJ2-6; D may be TRBD1 (6 bases). The CDR3 is 20 amino acids. Trimming cost V 5 bases and J 0 bases, with 23 bases left between them. Looked up from germline, CDR1 is MNHEY and CDR2 is SVGEGT. The CDR3 DNA follows: TGTGCCAGCAGTGTGCGCAGCGGACAGATCAATTACTCTGGGGCCAACGTCCTGACTTTC. Its protein is CASSVRSGQINYSGANVLTF.

V and J are TRBV27 and TRBJ2-1, with 10 positions matching TRBD2. V shed 4 bases and J 6 bases; nucleotides not matched to a gene: 9. This CDR3 region has 16 residues. In germline, CDR1 is MNHEY, CDR2 SMNVEV (reference sequence). The CDR3 bases are TGTGCCAGCAGTTCCCGAGCGGGGGGGCCCATCAATGAGCAGTTCTTC. Residues: CASSSRAGGPINEQFF.